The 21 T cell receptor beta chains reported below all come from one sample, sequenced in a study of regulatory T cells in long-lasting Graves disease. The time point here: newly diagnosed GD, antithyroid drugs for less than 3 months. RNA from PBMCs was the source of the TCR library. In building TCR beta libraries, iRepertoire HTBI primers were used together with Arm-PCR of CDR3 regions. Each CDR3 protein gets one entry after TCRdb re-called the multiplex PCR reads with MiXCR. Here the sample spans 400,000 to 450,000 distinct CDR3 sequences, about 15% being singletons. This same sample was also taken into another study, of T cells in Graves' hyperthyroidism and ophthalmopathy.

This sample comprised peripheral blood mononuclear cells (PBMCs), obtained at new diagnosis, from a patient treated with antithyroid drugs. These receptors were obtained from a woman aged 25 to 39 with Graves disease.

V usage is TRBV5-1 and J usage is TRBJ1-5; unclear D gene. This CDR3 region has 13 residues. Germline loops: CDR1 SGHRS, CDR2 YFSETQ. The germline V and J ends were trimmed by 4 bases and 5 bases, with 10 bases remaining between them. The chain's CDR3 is CASSVQEDQPQHF. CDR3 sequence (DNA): TGCGCCAGCAGCGTGCAAGAGGATCAGCCCCAGCATTTT.

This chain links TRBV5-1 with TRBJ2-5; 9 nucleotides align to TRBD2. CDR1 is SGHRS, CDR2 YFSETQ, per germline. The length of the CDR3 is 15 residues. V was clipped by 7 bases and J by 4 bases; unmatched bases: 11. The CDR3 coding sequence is TGCGCCAGCCTCTATAGCGGGAGAGGGGGAGAGACCCAGTACTTC. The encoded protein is CASLYSGRGGETQYF.

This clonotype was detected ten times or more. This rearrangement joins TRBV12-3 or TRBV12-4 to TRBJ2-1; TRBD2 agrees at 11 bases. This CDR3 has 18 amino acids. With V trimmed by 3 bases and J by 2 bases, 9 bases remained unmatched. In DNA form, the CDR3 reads TGTGCCAGCAGTTTGGTTGCTAGCGGGAGGATACCCTACAATGAGCAGTTCTTC. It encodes CASSLVASGRIPYNEQFF.

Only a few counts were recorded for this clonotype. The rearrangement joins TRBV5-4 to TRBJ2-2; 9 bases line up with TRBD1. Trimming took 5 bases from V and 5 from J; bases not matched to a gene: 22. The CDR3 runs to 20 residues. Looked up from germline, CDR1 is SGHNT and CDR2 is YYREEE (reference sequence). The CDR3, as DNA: TGTGCCAGCAGTCTCCGATACAAGCCCAAGACAGGGGGTTCTACCGGGGAGCTGTTTTTT. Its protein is CASSLRYKPKTGGSTGELFF.

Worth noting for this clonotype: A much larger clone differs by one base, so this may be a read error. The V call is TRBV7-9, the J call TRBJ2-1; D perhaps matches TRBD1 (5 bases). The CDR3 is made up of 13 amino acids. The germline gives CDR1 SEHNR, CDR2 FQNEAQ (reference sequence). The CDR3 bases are TGTGCCAGCGGCTTAGCCCTGGGGCCTGAGCAGTTCTTC. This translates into CASGLALGPEQFF.

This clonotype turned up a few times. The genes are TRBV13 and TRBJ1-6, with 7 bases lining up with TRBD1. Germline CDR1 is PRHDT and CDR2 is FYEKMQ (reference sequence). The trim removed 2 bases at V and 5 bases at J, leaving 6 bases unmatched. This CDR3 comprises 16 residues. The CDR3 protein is CASSLSVDRDNSPLHF. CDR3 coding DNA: TGTGCCAGCAGCTTATCTGTCGACAGGGATAATTCACCCCTCCACTTT.

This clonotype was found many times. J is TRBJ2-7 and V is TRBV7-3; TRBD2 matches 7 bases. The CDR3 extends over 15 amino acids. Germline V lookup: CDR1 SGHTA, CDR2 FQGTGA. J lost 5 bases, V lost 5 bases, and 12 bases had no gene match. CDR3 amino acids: CASSPGRAIMHEQYF. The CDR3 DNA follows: TGTGCCAGCAGCCCTGGGAGGGCCATTATGCACGAGCAGTACTTC.

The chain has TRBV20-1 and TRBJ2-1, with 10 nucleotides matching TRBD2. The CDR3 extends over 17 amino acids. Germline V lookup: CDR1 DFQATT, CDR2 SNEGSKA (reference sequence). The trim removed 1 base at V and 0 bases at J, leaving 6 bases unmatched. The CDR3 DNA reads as TGCAGTGCTAGAGGGGCTAGCGGGAGCATCTCCTACAATGAGCAGTTCTTC. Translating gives CSARGASGSISYNEQFF.

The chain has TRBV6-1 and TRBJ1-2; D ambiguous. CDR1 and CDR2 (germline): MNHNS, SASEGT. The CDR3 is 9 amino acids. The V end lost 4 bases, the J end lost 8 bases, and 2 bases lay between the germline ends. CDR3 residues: CASSGGYTF. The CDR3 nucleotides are TGTGCCAGCAGTGGAGGCTACACCTTC.

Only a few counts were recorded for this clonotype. CDR3 in amino acids: CATGTGGDTEAFF. CDR3 bases: TGTGCCACGGGAACAGGGGGGGACACTGAAGCTTTCTTT. This rearrangement joins TRBV24-1 to TRBJ1-1; 8 bases are a match to TRBD1. Trimming at V came to 10 bases and at J to 3 bases, leaving 6 bases not matched to a gene. Looked up from germline, CDR1 is KGHDR and CDR2 is SFDVKD. The CDR3 extends over 13 amino acids.

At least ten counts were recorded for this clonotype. The CDR3 DNA reads as TGCAGTGCTAGCGGGAGGACGGTCACAGATACGCAGTATTTT. This codes for CSASGRTVTDTQYF. The chain carries TRBV20-1 and TRBJ2-3; 7 nucleotides align to TRBD2. V trimming: 3 bases; J trimming: 2 bases; junction bases outside the gene matches: 5. The CDR3 consists of 14 residues. Germline values: CDR1 DFQATT, CDR2 SNEGSKA (reference sequence).

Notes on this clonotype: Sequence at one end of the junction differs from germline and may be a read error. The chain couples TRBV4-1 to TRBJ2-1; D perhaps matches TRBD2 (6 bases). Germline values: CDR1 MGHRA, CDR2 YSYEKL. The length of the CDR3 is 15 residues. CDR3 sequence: CASSLRDSSHNEQFF. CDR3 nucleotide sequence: TGCGCCAGCAGCCTCCGGGACTCCTCCCACAATGAGCAGTTCTTC.

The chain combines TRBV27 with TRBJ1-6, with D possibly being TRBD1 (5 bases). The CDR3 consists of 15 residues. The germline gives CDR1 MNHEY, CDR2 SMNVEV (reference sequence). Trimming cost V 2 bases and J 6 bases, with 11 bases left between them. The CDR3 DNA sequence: TGTGCCAGCAGTTTAGGCTTGGGGGGTAATTCACCCCTCCACTTT. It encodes CASSLGLGGNSPLHF.

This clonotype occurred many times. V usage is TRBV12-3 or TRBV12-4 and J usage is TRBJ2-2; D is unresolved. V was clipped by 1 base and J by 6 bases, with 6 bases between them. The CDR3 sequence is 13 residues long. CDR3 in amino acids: CASSLVLSGELFF. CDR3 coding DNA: TGTGCCAGCAGTTTAGTCTTGTCCGGGGAGCTGTTTTTT.

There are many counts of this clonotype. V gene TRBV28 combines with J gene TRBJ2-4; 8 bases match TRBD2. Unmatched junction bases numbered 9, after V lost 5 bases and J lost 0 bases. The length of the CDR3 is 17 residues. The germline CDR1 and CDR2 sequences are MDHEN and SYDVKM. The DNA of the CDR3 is TGTGCCAGCAGTCTCCAAACTAGCGGAATAGCCAAAAACATTCAGTACTTC. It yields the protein CASSLQTSGIAKNIQYF. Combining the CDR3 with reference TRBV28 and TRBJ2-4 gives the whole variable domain DVKVTQSSRYLVKRTGEKVFLECVQDMDHENMFWYRQDPGLGLRLIYFSYDVKMKEKGDIPEGYSVSREKKERFSLILESASTNQTSMYLCASSLQTSGIAKNIQYFGAGTRLSVL.

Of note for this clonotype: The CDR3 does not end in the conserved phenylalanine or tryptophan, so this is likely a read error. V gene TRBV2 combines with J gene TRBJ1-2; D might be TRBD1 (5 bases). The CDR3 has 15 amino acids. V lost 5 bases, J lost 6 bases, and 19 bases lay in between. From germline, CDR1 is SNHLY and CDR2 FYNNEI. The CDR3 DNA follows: TGTGCCAGCAGTTTCTCGACAGAGTCTTATCATGGCTACACCCTC. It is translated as CASSFSTESYHGYTL.

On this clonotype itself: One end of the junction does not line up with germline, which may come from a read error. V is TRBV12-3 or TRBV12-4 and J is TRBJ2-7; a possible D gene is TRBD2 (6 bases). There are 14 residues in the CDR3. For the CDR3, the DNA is TGTGCCAGCAGTTTGTACGGGAGACGTGGGGAGCGGTACTTC. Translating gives CASSLYGRRGERYF.

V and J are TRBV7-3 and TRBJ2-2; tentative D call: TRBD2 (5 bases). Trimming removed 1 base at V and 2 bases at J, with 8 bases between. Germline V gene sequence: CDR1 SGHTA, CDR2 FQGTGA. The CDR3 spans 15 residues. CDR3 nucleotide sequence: TGTGCCAGCAGCTTAAGCGGGTTTAACACCGGGGAGCTGTTTTTT. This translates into CASSLSGFNTGELFF.

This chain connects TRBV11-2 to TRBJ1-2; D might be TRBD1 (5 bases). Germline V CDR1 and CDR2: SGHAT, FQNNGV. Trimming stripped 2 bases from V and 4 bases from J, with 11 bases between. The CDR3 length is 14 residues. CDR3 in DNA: TGTGCCAGCAGCTTATTAGAGGGGTTCTATGGCTACACCTTC. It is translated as CASSLLEGFYGYTF.

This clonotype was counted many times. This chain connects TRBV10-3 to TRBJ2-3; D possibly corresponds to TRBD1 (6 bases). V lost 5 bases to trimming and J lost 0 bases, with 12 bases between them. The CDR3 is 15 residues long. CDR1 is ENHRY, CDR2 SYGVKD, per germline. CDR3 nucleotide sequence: TGTGCCATCAGTTTTGGGGACATCAGCACAGATACGCAGTATTTT. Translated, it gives CAISFGDISTDTQYF.

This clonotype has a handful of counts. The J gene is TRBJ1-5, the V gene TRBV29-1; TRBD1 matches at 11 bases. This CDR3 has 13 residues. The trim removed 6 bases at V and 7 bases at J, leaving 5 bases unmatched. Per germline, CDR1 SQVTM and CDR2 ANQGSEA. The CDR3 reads CSVGQGAEQPQHF. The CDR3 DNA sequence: TGCAGCGTCGGACAGGGGGCGGAACAGCCCCAGCATTTT.